This T cell receptor beta chain emerged from a study of blood T cell repertoires in COVID-19. The CDR3 is made up of 15 amino acids. V lost 6 bases and J lost 7; bases outside the gene matches: 4. CDR1 MNHEY and CDR2 SMNVEV come from the germline V gene (reference sequence). In regard to this clone: The same CDR3 arises from other DNA sequences in this sample as well.

Assay: immunoSEQ multiplex PCR; the TCRdb copy retains only in-frame clones and omits some. The sample carries 100,000 to 150,000 clones, approximately 89% recorded once. This chain uses TRBV27 with TRBJ2-1; TRBD2 agrees at 15 bases. Material for sequencing was peripheral blood. The TCR originated in a woman aged 55-70 years with acute or convalescent COVID-19. The chain's CDR3 is CASSPGTSGRNEQFF. The CDR3 DNA sequence: TGTGCCAGCAGCCCCGGGACTAGCGGGAGGAATGAGCAGTTCTTC.